This TCR beta chain derives from a study of PD-L1 blockade in urothelial cancer. Study-wide context: It was at 3 weeks (second dose) and 6 weeks after treatment start that blood was analyzed.

V lost 4 bases and J lost 10; bases outside the gene matches: 4. CDR3 length: 13 amino acids. Germline V gene data show CDR1 as SGHRS and CDR2 as YFSETQ. This clone appeared a few times. Produced via immunoSEQ multiplex PCR; TCRdb's table is partial and in-frame only. The sample has approximately 37,000 clones; over 70% are singletons. The rearrangement joins TRBV5-1 to TRBJ1-6, with TRBD1 matching over 8 bases. The clonotype was recovered from a man aged 55 to 70 with urothelial cancer. This material consisted of PBMCs, taken around atezolizumab (anti-PD-L1) treatment. The CDR3 coding sequence is TGCGCCAGCAGCCGGGACAGGAGATCACCCCTCCACTTT. Translation: CASSRDRRSPLHF.